Each of the 26 T cell receptor beta chains below was sequenced from the same sample in a study of siplizumab effects on memory and regulatory T cells. The assay was immunoSEQ multiplex PCR, and TCRdb's table has in-frame clones only and misses some. This sample yields 100,000 or so clones, of which about 91% are seen a single time; about 2.4% belongs to the top ten. What was sequenced was CD4+ T cells sorted from blood. The origin of the receptors is a human donor in good health. Some clones in this sample may be carry-over from other donors' samples.

The chain joins TRBV7-9 to TRBJ2-1; D possibly corresponds to TRBD2 (6 bases). Per the germline V gene, CDR1 is SEHNR and CDR2 is FQNEAQ (reference sequence). Trimming cost V 2 bases and J 10 bases, with 18 bases left between them. This CDR3 is built from 15 residues. CDR3 in amino acids: CASSLRTGTPQEQFF. CDR3 sequence (DNA): TGTGCCAGCAGCTTAAGAACCGGGACTCCTCAGGAGCAGTTCTTC. The full variable domain, in which reference TRBV7-9 and TRBJ2-1 provide the parts outside the CDR3, is DTGVSQNPRHKITKRGQNVTFRCDPISEHNRLYWYRQTLGQGPEFLTYFQNEAQLEKSRLLSDRFSAERPKGSFSTLEIQRTEQGDSAMYLCASSLRTGTPQEQFFGPGTRLTVL.

The chain employs TRBV7-6 and TRBJ1-1; D not resolved. From germline, CDR1 is SGHVS and CDR2 FNYEAQ. Trimming stripped 4 bases from V and 0 bases from J, with 6 bases between. The CDR3 is 13 residues long. The CDR3 sequence is CASSSHMNTEAFF. The CDR3 nucleotides read TGTGCCAGCAGCTCGCACATGAACACTGAAGCTTTCTTT.

V usage is TRBV9 and J usage is TRBJ2-5, with no clear D. There are 13 residues in the CDR3. CDR1 and CDR2 (germline): SGDLS, YYNGEE. Trimming left V 1 base short and J 5 bases short, with 9 bases between. Here the CDR3 reads CASSVNSWETQYF. CDR3 nucleotides: TGTGCCAGCAGCGTAAACTCCTGGGAGACCCAGTACTTC.

Of note for this clone: The sample carries other DNA sequences with the same CDR3. The rearrangement joins TRBV18 to TRBJ2-3; 7 nucleotides match TRBD1. Germline V gene data show CDR1 as KGHSH and CDR2 as LQKENI. There are 15 residues in the CDR3. The junction had 3 bases not matched to a gene; V was cut back by 3 bases and J by 0 bases. CDR3 in amino acids: CASSPGQSSTDTQYF. The CDR3 DNA reads TGTGCCAGCTCACCGGGACAGAGTAGCACAGATACGCAGTATTTT.

The rearrangement joins TRBV11-3 to TRBJ2-7, with 13 bases matching TRBD2. CDR1 SGHNT and CDR2 YENEEA come from the germline V gene. V shed 1 base, J shed 6 bases, and the junction held 6 bases outside the gene matches. The CDR3 is 16 amino acids. This CDR3 is CASSLVSGTSGIEQYF. CDR3 DNA: TGTGCCAGCAGCTTAGTGTCCGGGACTAGCGGGATCGAGCAGTACTTC. The full variable domain, rest sourced from reference TRBV11-3 and TRBJ2-7, is EAGVVQSPRYKIIEKKQPVAFWCNPISGHNTLYWYLQNLGQGPELLIRYENEEAVDDSQLPKDRFSAERLKGVDSTLKIQPAELGDSAVYLCASSLVSGTSGIEQYFGPGTRLTVT.

The chain combines TRBV28 with TRBJ1-1; a possible D gene is TRBD1 (5 bases). The germline V gene encodes CDR1 MDHEN and CDR2 SYDVKM. The V gene lost 1 base and the J gene lost 3 bases, with 12 bases spanning the gap. This CDR3 region has 15 residues. This CDR3 is CASSLSGAGYTEAFF. Written as DNA, the CDR3 is TGTGCCAGCAGTTTATCTGGGGCCGGGTACACTGAAGCTTTCTTT.

The chain employs TRBV6-1 and TRBJ1-5; D is unresolved. The length of the CDR3 is 15 residues. Germline V gives CDR1 MNHNS, CDR2 SASEGT. V shed 2 bases and J shed 0 bases, with 8 bases lying between them. The CDR3 loop reads CASSERGSSNQPQHF. CDR3 nucleotides: TGTGCCAGCAGTGAACGAGGGAGTAGCAATCAGCCCCAGCATTTT.

V gene TRBV19 combines with J gene TRBJ1-4, with 7 bases matching TRBD1. This CDR3 spans 13 amino acids. Germline V gene sequence: CDR1 LNHDA, CDR2 SQIVND (reference sequence). After removal of 7 bases from V and 8 bases from J, the junction contained 7 bases not matched to a gene. The CDR3 loop is CASTRDRGEKLFF. CDR3 coding DNA: TGTGCCAGTACCCGGGACAGAGGGGAAAAACTGTTTTTT.

The V call is TRBV5-1, the J call TRBJ1-1; no clear D gene. Germline lookup yields CDR1 SGHRS and CDR2 YFSETQ. Trimming shortened V by 3 bases and J by 2 bases, and 14 bases separated the two germline ends. CDR3 length: 15 amino acids. CDR3 nucleotide sequence: TGCGCCAGCAGCTCAGCCCGTGGCAGAAACACTGAAGCTTTCTTT. As protein: CASSSARGRNTEAFF.

J is TRBJ1-2 and V is TRBV4-1, with 8 nucleotides matching TRBD1. Germline assignment: CDR1 MGHRA and CDR2 YSYEKL. The CDR3 is made up of 14 amino acids. V lost 0 bases and J lost 8; bases outside the gene matches: 5. The CDR3 sequence is CASSQDRGRKGYTF. The CDR3 nucleotides are TGCGCCAGCAGCCAAGACAGGGGGCGGAAAGGCTACACCTTC.

A single count supports this clone. The CDR3, as DNA: TGTGCCAGCAGCGTAGTAGGCGGGAGCTCCTACAATGAGCAGTTCTTC. It translates to CASSVVGGSSYNEQFF. J is TRBJ2-1 and V is TRBV9; 7 bases line up with TRBD2. The germline V gene encodes CDR1 SGDLS and CDR2 YYNGEE. Trimming took 0 bases from V and 0 from J; bases not matched to a gene: 3. This CDR3 comprises 16 residues.

The chain links TRBV6-1 to TRBJ2-3; tentatively, D is TRBD2 (5 bases). CDR1 MNHNS and CDR2 SASEGT come from the germline V gene. The ends were cut back, 3 bases at V and 0 bases at J, with 7 bases in the middle. CDR3 length: 14 residues. The CDR3 protein is CASSEGGSTDTQYF. The CDR3 nucleotides are TGTGCCAGCAGTGAGGGCGGGAGCACAGATACGCAGTATTTT.

The chain carries TRBV7-3 and TRBJ2-2; D possibly corresponds to TRBD1 (5 bases). In germline, CDR1 is SGHTA, CDR2 FQGTGA. This CDR3 contains 15 residues. V gave up 1 base and J gave up 2 bases, with 8 bases separating them. This CDR3 reads CASSLNRGNTGELFF. CDR3 nucleotides: TGTGCCAGCAGCTTAAATAGGGGTAACACCGGGGAGCTGTTTTTT.

This clone has a handful of counts. The V call is TRBV6-1, the J call TRBJ2-1; 8 bases match TRBD2. The CDR3 is made up of 14 amino acids. V shed 7 bases, J shed 7 bases, and the junction held 9 bases outside the gene matches. Looked up from germline, CDR1 is MNHNS and CDR2 is SASEGT. As DNA, the CDR3 is TGTGCCAGCATACTAGCGGAGTTTGGGAATGAGCAGTTCTTC. It is translated as CASILAEFGNEQFF.

The genes are TRBV30 and TRBJ1-4, with D tentatively TRBD1 (6 bases). The CDR3 totals 13 residues. Germline V gene lookup returns CDR1 GTSNPN and CDR2 SVGIG (reference sequence). With 3 bases removed from V and 7 bases from J, the gap between germline ends came to 12 bases. In nucleotides, the CDR3 is TGTGCCTGGAGCGATGAACAGGGTGAAAAACTGTTTTTT. This gives the protein CAWSDEQGEKLFF.

The chain carries TRBV6-1 and TRBJ2-3; TRBD2 matches at 12 bases. Losses at the gene ends were 4 bases for V and 1 base for J; bases not matched to a gene: 3. Germline V gene sequence: CDR1 MNHNS, CDR2 SASEGT. The CDR3 has 16 residues. CDR3 protein: CASSGRLAGGTDTQYF. CDR3 nucleotides: TGTGCCAGCAGTGGACGACTAGCGGGAGGCACAGATACGCAGTATTTT.

This chain connects TRBV6-1 to TRBJ2-7; the match to TRBD1 covers 8 bases. Germline CDR1 is MNHNS and CDR2 is SASEGT. Unmatched junction bases numbered 10, after V lost 8 bases and J lost 4 bases. The CDR3 has 14 residues. The CDR3 is CASERQGLGYEQYF. CDR3 DNA sequence: TGTGCCAGCGAAAGACAGGGGTTAGGGTACGAGCAGTACTTC.

The chain carries TRBV19 and TRBJ2-6; D not certain. Germline V gives CDR1 LNHDA, CDR2 SQIVND (reference sequence). The CDR3 has 14 residues. V lost 6 bases, J lost 0 bases, and 6 bases lay in between. The DNA for the CDR3 is TGTGCCAGTAGCCCGTTCTCTGGGGCCAACGTCCTGACTTTC. Translating gives CASSPFSGANVLTF.

V is TRBV5-1 and J is TRBJ2-2; 9 nucleotides match TRBD1. J lost 0 bases, V lost 1 base, and 4 bases had no gene match. The CDR3 totals 17 residues. The germline gives CDR1 SGHRS, CDR2 YFSETQ. CDR3 loop: CASSLTGGATNTGELFF. The CDR3, as DNA: TGCGCCAGCAGCTTGACAGGGGGCGCAACGAACACCGGGGAGCTGTTTTTT.

This clone came up a few times. CDR3 nucleotides: TGCGCCAGCAGCCAAGATCGGGGTGGATGGCTCCAGTACTTC. This translates into CASSQDRGGWLQYF. The rearrangement joins TRBV4-1 to TRBJ2-5; tentative D call: TRBD2 (5 bases). The CDR3 runs 14 residues. Trimming removed 0 bases at V and 10 bases at J, with 15 bases between. Germline V gene data show CDR1 as MGHRA and CDR2 as YSYEKL.

The chain carries TRBV6-5 and TRBJ1-1; D unresolved. V was pared by 4 bases and J by 1 base, with 7 bases between. CDR3 length equals 13 residues. Germline CDR1 is MNHEY and CDR2 is SVGAGI. The CDR3 reads CASSSWANTEAFF. The CDR3 DNA sequence: TGTGCCAGCAGTTCTTGGGCGAACACTGAAGCTTTCTTT.

The gene calls are TRBV19 and TRBJ2-1; no reliable D call. This CDR3 has 16 residues. Germline V lookup: CDR1 LNHDA, CDR2 SQIVND (reference sequence). Deletions cut 2 bases from V and 4 bases from J, with 15 bases between. DNA of the CDR3: TGTGCCAGTAGTATACTATCGGAAAACATATACAATGAGCAGTTCTTC. Translated, it gives CASSILSENIYNEQFF.

The chain recombines TRBV5-8 with TRBJ1-5, with 7 nucleotides matching TRBD1. CDR1 SGHTS and CDR2 YDEGEE come from the germline V gene. V shed 4 bases, J shed 7 bases, and the junction held 5 bases outside the gene matches. The CDR3 extends over 13 amino acids. CDR3 in amino acids: CASSVTGTQPQHF. CDR3 coding DNA: TGTGCCAGCAGCGTGACAGGGACCCAGCCCCAGCATTTT.

The chain recombines TRBV28 with TRBJ2-5, with 7 bases that match TRBD1. Trimming took 2 bases from V and 4 from J; bases not matched to a gene: 7. The CDR3 has 15 amino acids. The germline V gene encodes CDR1 MDHEN and CDR2 SYDVKM. The CDR3 reads CASSLPGGGTETQYF. The CDR3 nucleotides read TGTGCCAGCAGTTTACCAGGGGGTGGGACAGAGACCCAGTACTTC. The full variable domain, completed using reference TRBV28 and TRBJ2-5, is DVKVTQSSRYLVKRTGEKVFLECVQDMDHENMFWYRQDPGLGLRLIYFSYDVKMKEKGDIPEGYSVSREKKERFSLILESASTNQTSMYLCASSLPGGGTETQYFGPGTRLLVL.

The gene calls are TRBV27 and TRBJ2-2; 11 positions agree with TRBD2. J lost 4 bases, V lost 6 bases, and 7 bases had no gene match. Germline CDR1 reads MNHEY; CDR2 reads SMNVEV (reference sequence). The CDR3 covers 16 residues. CDR3 bases: TGTGCCAGCAGCCTTACTAGCGGGAGTATCACCGGGGAGCTGTTTTTT. Protein: CASSLTSGSITGELFF.

The chain combines TRBV4-1 with TRBJ1-1; weak D call: TRBD1 (5 bases). There are 15 residues in the CDR3. The germline CDR1 and CDR2 sequences are MGHRA and YSYEKL. Trimming removed 2 bases from V and 5 bases from J, with 15 bases in between. DNA of the CDR3: TGCGCCAGCAGCCAATTAGGAGGGGCGCCGACTGAAGCTTTCTTT. This gives the protein CASSQLGGAPTEAFF.